This TCR beta chain was documented in a study of blood T cell repertoires in COVID-19. Across the study: COVID-19 samples collected from the United States, Italy and Spain covered acute and convalescent phases. T cells, B-cell-depleted T cells, or PBMCs supplied cDNA or gDNA.

Authors' analysis steps: Estimates of nucleated cell counts were drawn from the amplification of reference gene primers. Measured with immunoSEQ multiplex PCR; TCRdb has only the in-frame clones, and not every one. D and trimming come from the DNA, and the V and J calls and clone size come from that table. The sample includes 250,000 or so clones, roughly 88% of them seen just once. Losses at the gene ends were 10 bases for V and 3 bases for J; bases not matched to a gene: 9. Germline V gives CDR1 ENHRY, CDR2 SYGVKD. The CDR3 runs to 13 residues. The sequence was obtained from a man aged 35 to 55 who had recovered from COVID-19. This chain connects TRBV10-3 to TRBJ2-7, with 7 bases that match TRBD1. Sequenced input: peripheral blood. The CDR3 here is CATMLQGSYEQYF. CDR3 nucleotides: TGTGCCACTATGCTACAGGGGAGCTACGAGCAGTACTTC.